These 2 T cell receptor beta chains were sequenced from one sample in a study of blood T cell repertoires in COVID-19. Repertoires were generated with immunoSEQ multiplex PCR, while TCRdb's copy carries only in-frame clones and drops some. The table records some 350,000 clones, around nine tenths of them present only once. The sample comprised peripheral blood. These receptors were collected from a human donor in a cohort sampled during active COVID-19.

There are many counts of this clone. V gene TRBV5-1 combines with J gene TRBJ2-3, with 13 bases matching TRBD2. Germline V gene lookup returns CDR1 SGHRS and CDR2 YFSETQ. CDR3 length: 16 amino acids. Trimming took 7 bases from V and 3 from J; bases not matched to a gene: 8. In nucleotides, the CDR3 is TGCGCCAGCGCAAACCAACTAGCGGGGGGGACAGATACGCAGTATTTT. This sequence encodes CASANQLAGGTDTQYF.

The genes are TRBV6-1 and TRBJ1-2; tentative D call: TRBD1 (6 bases). Germline V CDR1 and CDR2: MNHNS, SASEGT. This CDR3 contains 14 residues. V lost 3 bases, J lost 4 bases, and 12 bases lay in between. CDR3 protein: CASSEQDSSYGYTF. CDR3 sequence (DNA): TGTGCCAGCAGTGAGCAGGACAGTTCCTATGGCTACACCTTC.